Sequencing of this T cell receptor beta chain was carried out in a study of blood T cell repertoires in COVID-19. Study-level information: Sites in the United States, Italy and Spain provided acute and convalescent COVID-19 samples.

Enrollment of patients from Seattle took place during active infection, with longitudinal follow-up. Original methodology: Estimates of nucleated cell counts were drawn from the amplification of reference gene primers. Repertoires were generated with immunoSEQ multiplex PCR, while TCRdb's copy carries only in-frame clones and drops some. V and J calls and clone size are copied from that table; D and trimming were computed from the DNA. Here the sample spans 40,000 to 60,000 clones, approximately 90% being singletons. Trimming took off 6 bases at V and 0 bases at J, with 16 bases between the two ends. Germline-derived CDR1 and CDR2 are MDHEN and SYDVKM. The CDR3 loop spans 16 amino acids.

Sequencing input: peripheral blood. The receptor comes from a woman over 75 with COVID-19, enrolled during active disease. The chain employs TRBV28 and TRBJ2-3; weak D call: TRBD1 (6 bases). CDR3 bases: TGTGCCAGCAGAGTTAACAGGGCATCTAGCACAGATACGCAGTATTTT. It codes for CASRVNRASSTDTQYF.